The 15 T cell receptor beta chains in this list originate from one sample, sequenced in a study of T cell repertoires in cytomegalovirus infection. No antigen has been assigned to these receptors. Each CDR3 protein gets one entry after TCRdb re-called the reads with MiXCR. The data contain about 570,000 distinct CDR3 sequences, 35% to 50% of them singletons. The sequences come from cultured PBMCs, collected from culture after CMV antigen stimulation. The receptors were gathered from a human donor in good health (CMV status not recorded). Some clones in this sample may be carry-over from other donors' samples.

This sequence joins TRBV7-2 and TRBJ1-5; 7 bases are shared with TRBD1. Trimming cost V 5 bases and J 1 base; bases outside gene matches: 5. The CDR3 contains 15 residues. Germline CDR1 reads SGHTA; CDR2 reads FQGNSA. The CDR3, as DNA: TGTGCCAGCAGCCGCAGGGGGTTGAGCAATCAGCCCCAGCATTTT. It codes for CASSRRGLSNQPQHF.

A few counts support this clonotype. The chain carries TRBV12-3 or TRBV12-4 and TRBJ2-1, with D unclear. Trimming pared 5 bases from V and 4 bases from J, leaving 12 bases between. The CDR3 runs 14 residues. The CDR3 bases are TGTGCCAGCAGTCTCCCGGCACCGTACAATGAGCAGTTCTTC. This codes for CASSLPAPYNEQFF.

Ten or more counts support this clonotype. The V call is TRBV7-6, the J call TRBJ2-7, with TRBD2 identical over 7 bases. Germline V gives CDR1 SGHVS, CDR2 FNYEAQ. CDR3 length: 16 residues. Losses at the gene ends were 1 base for V and 2 bases for J; bases not matched to a gene: 8. The CDR3 here is CASSLGPPGGPYEQYF. The CDR3, as DNA: TGTGCCAGCAGCTTAGGCCCGCCGGGGGGTCCCTACGAGCAGTACTTC.

CDR3 sequence: CASSQETKQYEQYF. Here the CDR3 DNA reads TGCGCCAGCAGCCAAGAAACTAAACAGTACGAGCAGTACTTC. V gene TRBV4-1 combines with J gene TRBJ2-7; D not resolved. The V gene's germline CDR1 is MGHRA and CDR2 YSYEKL. This CDR3 spans 14 amino acids. Between the trimmed V and J ends, which lost 0 bases and 4 bases, there was a span of 10 bases.

The chain joins TRBV29-1 to TRBJ2-1; TRBD2 agrees at 12 bases. V trimming: 2 bases; J trimming: 8 bases; junction bases outside the gene matches: 4. This CDR3 region has 14 residues. The germline V gene encodes CDR1 SQVTM and CDR2 ANQGSEA. CDR3 nucleotide sequence: TGCAGCGTTGAACGTAGACTAGCGGGAGATGAGCAGTTCTTC. Translation gives CSVERRLAGDEQFF.

This clonotype was counted many times. V is TRBV7-2 and J is TRBJ1-1; D not certain. Trimming shortened V by 1 base and J by 1 base, and 4 bases separated the two germline ends. Germline V gene data show CDR1 as SGHTA and CDR2 as FQGNSA. This CDR3 is built from 13 residues. The CDR3 here is CASSLDRNTEAFF. CDR3 in DNA: TGTGCCAGCAGCTTAGACAGGAACACTGAAGCTTTCTTT.

This sequence joins TRBV27 and TRBJ2-3; tentative D call: TRBD1 (6 bases). The CDR3 covers 16 residues. CDR1 and CDR2 from the germline V gene are MNHEY and SMNVEV (reference sequence). Trimming shortened V by 6 bases and J by 2 bases, and 18 bases separated the two germline ends. The CDR3 region is CASRLSDRLYTDTQYF. DNA of the CDR3: TGTGCCAGCAGACTATCCGACAGGCTCTACACAGATACGCAGTATTTT.

The chain joins TRBV5-1 to TRBJ1-3; tentative D call: TRBD1 (5 bases). The CDR3 has 15 amino acids. Germline V lookup: CDR1 SGHRS, CDR2 YFSETQ. Trimming took off 0 bases at V and 0 bases at J, with 7 bases between the two ends. The CDR3 loop reads CASSLGGDSGNTIYF. Here the CDR3 DNA reads TGCGCCAGCAGCTTGGGAGGGGACTCTGGAAACACCATATATTTT.

This clonotype showed up just a few times. V gene TRBV20-1 combines with J gene TRBJ1-4; D unclear. The germline gives CDR1 DFQATT, CDR2 SNEGSKA (reference sequence). The CDR3 loop spans 12 amino acids. V was cut by 3 bases and J by 4 bases, with 6 bases left in between. The CDR3 bases are TGCAGTGCTAGGTTTCTTAATGAAAAACTGTTTTTT. Amino acid sequence: CSARFLNEKLFF.

The chain joins TRBV7-2 to TRBJ2-3; 13 nucleotides align to TRBD2. Trimming at V came to 5 bases and at J to 6 bases, leaving 8 bases not matched to a gene. Germline V gene data show CDR1 as SGHTA and CDR2 as FQGNSA. This CDR3 has 16 residues. The CDR3 reads CASSPGLAGEGDTQYF. The CDR3, as DNA: TGTGCCAGCAGCCCAGGACTAGCGGGGGAGGGGGATACGCAGTATTTT. Based on the CDR3 plus reference TRBV7-2 and TRBJ2-3, the full variable domain is GAGVSQSPSNKVTEKGKDVELRCDPISGHTALYWYRQSLGQGLEFLIYFQGNSAPDKSGLPSDRFSAERTGGSVSTLTIQRTQQEDSAVYLCASSPGLAGEGDTQYFGPGTRLTVL.

The gene calls are TRBV12-3 or TRBV12-4 and TRBJ1-6, with TRBD1 as a possible D gene (6 bases). CDR3 length: 16 amino acids. V was shortened by 6 bases and J by 0 bases, with 12 bases between the two germline ends. CDR3 residues: CASRFTGSSYNSPLHF. In DNA form, the CDR3 reads TGTGCCAGCAGATTCACAGGGAGCTCCTATAATTCACCCCTCCACTTT.

In this sample, this clonotype turned up a few times. This chain joins TRBV2 and TRBJ2-3, with unresolved D. Germline V gene sequence: CDR1 SNHLY, CDR2 FYNNEI. The CDR3 has 12 amino acids. The V end was cut by 6 bases, the J end by 2 bases, with 6 bases between. In DNA, the CDR3 is TGTGCCAGCAGGGACGACACAGATACGCAGTATTTT. Protein: CASRDDTDTQYF.

The gene calls are TRBV7-2 and TRBJ2-3, with a tentative D call TRBD2 (6 bases). Between the trimmed V and J ends, which lost 4 bases and 2 bases, there was a span of 10 bases. The CDR3 spans 14 residues. Germline CDR1 reads SGHTA; CDR2 reads FQGNSA. The CDR3 spells CASSSGLFTDTQYF. The CDR3 bases are TGTGCCAGCAGCTCAGGACTATTCACAGATACGCAGTATTTT.

The rearrangement joins TRBV7-9 to TRBJ2-1, with D possibly TRBD1 on 6 matching bases. The length of the CDR3 is 13 residues. With 5 bases removed from V and 6 bases from J, the gap between germline ends came to 11 bases. Germline V gene sequence: CDR1 SEHNR, CDR2 FQNEAQ (reference sequence). The chain's CDR3 is CASSPTGFNEQFF. The CDR3 DNA sequence: TGTGCCAGCAGCCCAACAGGGTTCAATGAGCAGTTCTTC.

This rearrangement joins TRBV20-1 to TRBJ2-3; the D is unclear. The CDR3 has 12 amino acids. V lost 3 bases, J lost 0 bases, and 4 bases lay in between. Germline V gene sequence: CDR1 DFQATT, CDR2 SNEGSKA (reference sequence). In DNA, the CDR3 is TGCAGTGCTAGGGCCAGCACAGATACGCAGTATTTT. The encoded protein is CSARASTDTQYF.